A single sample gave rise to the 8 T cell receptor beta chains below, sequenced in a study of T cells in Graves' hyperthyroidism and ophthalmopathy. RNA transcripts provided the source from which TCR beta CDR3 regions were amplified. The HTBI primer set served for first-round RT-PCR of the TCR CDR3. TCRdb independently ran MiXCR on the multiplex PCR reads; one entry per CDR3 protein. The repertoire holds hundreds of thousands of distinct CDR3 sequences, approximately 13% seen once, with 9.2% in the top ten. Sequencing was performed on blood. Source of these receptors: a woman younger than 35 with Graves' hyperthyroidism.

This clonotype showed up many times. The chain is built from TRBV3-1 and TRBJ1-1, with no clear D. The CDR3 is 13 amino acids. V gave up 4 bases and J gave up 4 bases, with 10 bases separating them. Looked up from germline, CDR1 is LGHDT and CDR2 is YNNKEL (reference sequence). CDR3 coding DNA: TGTGCCAGCAGCCGGAAAGGGTCCACTGAAGCTTTCTTT. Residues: CASSRKGSTEAFF. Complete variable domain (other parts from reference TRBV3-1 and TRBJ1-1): DTAVSQTPKYLVTQMGNDKSIKCEQNLGHDTMYWYKQDSKKFLKIMFSYNNKELIINETVPNRFSPKSPDKAHLNLHINSLELGDSAVYFCASSRKGSTEAFFGQGTRLTVV.

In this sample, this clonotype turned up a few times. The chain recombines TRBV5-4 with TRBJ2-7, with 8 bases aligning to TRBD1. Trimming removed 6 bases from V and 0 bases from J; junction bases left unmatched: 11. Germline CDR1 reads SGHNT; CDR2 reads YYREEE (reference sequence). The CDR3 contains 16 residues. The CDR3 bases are TGTGCCAGCACCCGATTCGACAGGGGAGGCTCCTACGAGCAGTACTTC. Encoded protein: CASTRFDRGGSYEQYF.

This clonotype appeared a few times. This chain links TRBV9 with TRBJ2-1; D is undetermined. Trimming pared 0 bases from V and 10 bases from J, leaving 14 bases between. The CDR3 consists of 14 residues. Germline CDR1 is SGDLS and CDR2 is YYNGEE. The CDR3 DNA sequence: TGTGCCAGCAGCGTAGCTCACGGCTTCAAGGAGCAGTTCTTC. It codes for CASSVAHGFKEQFF. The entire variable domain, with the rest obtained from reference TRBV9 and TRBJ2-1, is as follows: DSGVTQTPKHLITATGQRVTLRCSPRSGDLSVYWYQQSLDQGLQFLIQYYNGEERAKGNILERFSAQQFPDLHSELNLSSLELGDSALYFCASSVAHGFKEQFFGPGTRLTVL.

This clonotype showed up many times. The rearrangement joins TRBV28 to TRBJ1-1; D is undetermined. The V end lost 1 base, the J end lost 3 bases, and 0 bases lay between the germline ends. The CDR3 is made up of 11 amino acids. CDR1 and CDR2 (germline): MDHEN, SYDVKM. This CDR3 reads CASSLYTEAFF. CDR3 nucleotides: TGTGCCAGCAGTTTATACACTGAAGCTTTCTTT.

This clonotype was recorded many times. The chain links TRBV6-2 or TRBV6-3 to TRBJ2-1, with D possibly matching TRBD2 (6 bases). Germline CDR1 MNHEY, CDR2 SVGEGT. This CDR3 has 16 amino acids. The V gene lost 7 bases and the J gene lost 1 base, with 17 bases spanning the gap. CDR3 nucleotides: TGTGCCAGCATCCCCCGACTAGTTCCATCCTACAATGAGCAGTTCTTC. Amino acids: CASIPRLVPSYNEQFF.

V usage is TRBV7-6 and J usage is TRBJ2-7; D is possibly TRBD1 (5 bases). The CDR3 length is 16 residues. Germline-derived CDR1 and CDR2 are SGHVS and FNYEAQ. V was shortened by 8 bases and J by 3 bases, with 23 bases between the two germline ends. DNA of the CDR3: TGTGCCAGCCGCCGATCCCTCGGGTCGCAGGGCTACGAGCAGTACTTC. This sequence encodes CASRRSLGSQGYEQYF.

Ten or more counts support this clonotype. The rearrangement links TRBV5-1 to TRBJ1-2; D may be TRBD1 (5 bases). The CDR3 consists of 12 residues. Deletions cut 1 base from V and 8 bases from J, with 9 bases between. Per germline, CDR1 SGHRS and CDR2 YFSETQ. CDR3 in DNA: TGCGCCAGCAGCTTGACGGGGGAAGGCTACACCTTC. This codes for CASSLTGEGYTF.

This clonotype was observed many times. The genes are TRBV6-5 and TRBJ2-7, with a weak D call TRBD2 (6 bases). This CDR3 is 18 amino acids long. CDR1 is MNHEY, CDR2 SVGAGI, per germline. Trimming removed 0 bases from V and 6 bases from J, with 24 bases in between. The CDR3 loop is CASSYSIRRGNPPIEQYF. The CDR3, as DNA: TGTGCCAGCAGTTACTCGATTAGGAGGGGTAATCCCCCCATCGAGCAGTACTTC.